Listed below are T cell receptor beta chains from one sample, sequenced in a study of blood T cell repertoires in COVID-19. Assay: immunoSEQ multiplex PCR; the TCRdb copy retains only in-frame clones and omits some. Of tens of thousands of clones in the sample, more than 60% were seen once. The specimen was peripheral blood. These TCRs come from a human donor in a cohort sampled during active COVID-19. Each CDR3 is given with its conserved first and last residue. D genes are given only for firm matches. Where a row states a size, it is once, few, many or the class of an expanded clone; other rows omit it.

>NA|NA|TRBV9|TRBJ2-5
TGTGCCAGCAGCGCCCTCGGGACTTCGTACCAAGAGACCCAGTACTTC
CASSALGTSYQETQYF
>NA|NA|TRBV3-1/TRBV3-2|TRBJ2-3
TGTGCCAGCAGTTGGGACAACACAGATACGCAGTATTTT
CASSWDNTDTQYF
>few|TRBD2|TRBV7-3|TRBJ2-1
TGTGCCAGCAGCCCGGACGGGACTAGCGGGAGAAATGAGCAGTTCTTC
CASSPDGTSGRNEQFF
>NA|TRBD1|TRBV2|TRBJ1-5
TGTGCCAGCCGACGAGGGGCAGGGGGCAGCAATCAGCCCCAGCATTTT
CASRRGAGGSNQPQHF
>NA|TRBD1|TRBV7-2|TRBJ2-2
TGTGCCAGCAGCTTTAACAGGGGGACCGGGGAGCTGTTTTTT
CASSFNRGTGELFF
>NA|NA|TRBV6-2/TRBV6-3|TRBJ2-7
TGTGCCAGCAGCTCAGTGCAAAACACCTACGAGCAGTACTTC
CASSSVQNTYEQYF
>NA|TRBD1|TRBV4-3|TRBJ1-2
TGCGCCAGCAGCCTTTACTACGACAGGGTCAACTATGGCTACACCTTC
CASSLYYDRVNYGYTF
>NA|NA|TRBV5-5|TRBJ1-2
TGTGCCAGCAGCTTGGATATAAACTATGGCCACACCTTC
CASSLDINYGHTF
>NA|NA|TRBV9|TRBJ2-2
TGTGCCAGCAGCGTAGGTAGCGGGAACACCGGGGAGCTGTTTTTT
CASSVGSGNTGELFF
>NA|NA|TRBV6-5|TRBJ1-4
TGTGCCAGCAGTACCAGGGGTGGGAATGAAAAACTGTTTTTT
CASSTRGGNEKLFF
>NA|NA|TRBV3-1/TRBV3-2|TRBJ2-5
TGTGCCAGCAGCCATATCCGGAGGGAGACCCAGTACTTC
CASSHIRRETQYF
>once|TRBD1|TRBV5-4|TRBJ2-7
TGTGCCAGCAGCGCCGGGACAGGAGGATACGAGCAGTACTTC
CASSAGTGGYEQYF
>once|NA|TRBV24-1|TRBJ2-4
TGTGCCACCAGTGATCCTACAGGGGGGGGGAACATTCAGTACTTC
CATSDPTGGGNIQYF
>NA|TRBD2|TRBV9|TRBJ2-5
TGTGCCAGCAGCGCCCGTGTAGCGGGAGGGGGGGAGACCCAGTACTTC
CASSARVAGGGETQYF
>NA|NA|TRBV3-1/TRBV3-2|TRBJ2-2
TGTGCCAGCAGCCAGAGTAACACCGGGGAGCTGTTTTTT
CASSQSNTGELFF
>NA|TRBD2|TRBV20-1|TRBJ2-1
TGCAGTGCTAGTGGTGGTGGGAGGGCCGGGGCCTACAATGAGCAGTTCTTC
CSASGGGRAGAYNEQFF
>once|NA|TRBV11-1|TRBJ2-7
TGTGCCAGCAGCCCCCCACCCCAGTCAAATGACTACGAGCAGTACTTC
CASSPPPQSNDYEQYF
>NA|TRBD1|TRBV27|TRBJ2-5
TGTGCCAGCAGGCCGGGACAGGGGGCGATTAACCAAGAGACCCAGTACTTC
CASRPGQGAINQETQYF
>NA|TRBD1|TRBV28|TRBJ1-2
TGTGCCAGCAGTAGGGACAGGGTTGATGGCTACACCTTC
CASSRDRVDGYTF
>NA|TRBD1|TRBV7-2|TRBJ2-7
TGTGCCAGCAGCCCGGGACAGGGTAAAGGCGAGCAGTACTTC
CASSPGQGKGEQYF
>NA|NA|TRBV7-2|TRBJ2-3
TGTGCCAGCAGCTCCCTGGGGAGTTCGCAGTATTTT
CASSSLGSSQYF
>NA|NA|TRBV5-4|TRBJ1-4
TGTGCCAGCAGCTTGGCAGCGGTCCCAGGGGAAGAAAAACTGTTTTTT
CASSLAAVPGEEKLFF
>once|NA|TRBV28|TRBJ2-5
TGTGCCAGCAGTTCGCCGACCGGAGGAAAAGAGACCCAGTACTTC
CASSSPTGGKETQYF
>few|TRBD2|TRBV2|TRBJ2-7
TGTGCCAGCAGGAGGGCCCTAGCGGGAGAGTACGAGCAGTACTTC
CASRRALAGEYEQYF
>NA|NA|TRBV6-5|TRBJ2-7
TGTGCCAGCAGTTCCCTAAATGTCGAGCAGTACTTC
CASSSLNVEQYF
>NA|NA|TRBV4-3|TRBJ2-2
TGCGCCAGCAGCCAAGTCCCAGGGGCTGGCACCGGGGAGCTGTTTTTT
CASSQVPGAGTGELFF
>few|NA|TRBV19|TRBJ1-1
TGTGCCAGTAGGAGGATGGACAATGTTCCTGAAGCTTTCTTT
CASRRMDNVPEAFF
>NA|NA|TRBV28|TRBJ1-5
TGTGCCAGCACTCCTGCGGGGGGAGGGGTCCCTCAGCCCCAGCATTTT
CASTPAGGGVPQPQHF
>NA|TRBD1|TRBV30|TRBJ1-5
TGTGCCTGGAGTGCAACAGGGGTAGGGAGTCAGCCCCAGCATTTT
CAWSATGVGSQPQHF
>NA|NA|TRBV7-9|TRBJ1-4
TGTGCCAGCAGCTTATTGGCGGGGGATGAAAAACTGTTTTTT
CASSLLAGDEKLFF
>few|TRBD1|TRBV6-5|TRBJ2-2
TGTGCCAGCAGATTCGGGACAGGACGAACCGGGGAGCTGTTTTTT
CASRFGTGRTGELFF
>NA|TRBD2|TRBV28|TRBJ2-3
TGTGCCAGCAGTTTTTCGGGGGGGGGCACAGATACGCAGTATTTT
CASSFSGGGTDTQYF
>NA|TRBD1|TRBV7-2|TRBJ2-5
TGTGCCAGCAGCTTACCTCGGACAGGCACGGAGACCCAGTACTTC
CASSLPRTGTETQYF
>NA|NA|TRBV6-2/TRBV6-3|TRBJ2-7
TGTGCCAGCAGTCACTCTAGCGCCTCTTTCTACGAGCAGTACTTC
CASSHSSASFYEQYF
>NA|NA|TRBV9|TRBJ1-2
TGTGCCAGCAGCCAAGGAGGGGCGCGGGACTATGGCTACACCTTC
CASSQGGARDYGYTF
>few|TRBD2|TRBV4-2|TRBJ2-7
TGTGCCAGCAGATCTCTAGCGGGAGGTAACGAGCAGTACTTC
CASRSLAGGNEQYF
>NA|NA|TRBV12-3/TRBV12-4|TRBJ2-1
TGTGCCAGCAGTTCGAATCGGAGGAATGAGCAGTTCTTC
CASSSNRRNEQFF
>NA|NA|TRBV7-2|TRBJ1-2
TGTGCCAGCAGCCCGAGAATTGGACAGCTGGAGGGCTACACCTTC
CASSPRIGQLEGYTF